The present T cell receptor (beta chain) was sequenced within a study of shared clonotypes between healthy human individuals. Findings and limits, study-wide: Genetic and exposure-history diversity was limited by the small donor number.

The count of this clone is one. Its antigen is not identified. Sequenced by immunoSEQ multiplex PCR; TCRdb stores in-frame clones only, minus some. The table has 2 million or so clones, roughly 96% seen once. Trimming stripped 3 bases from V and 2 bases from J, with 8 bases between. Germline CDR1 and CDR2: LNHDA and SQIVND (reference sequence). The CDR3 length is 14 residues. The origin of this receptor is a man between 18 and 35 years old in good health. Sequencing input: naive CD4+ T cells sorted from blood. Subset in this sample: CD45RA+ positively selected. The chain has TRBV19 and TRBJ1-5; D might be TRBD1 (5 bases). CDR3 nucleotide sequence: TGTGCCAGTAGTATTTTACAGGGCAATCAGCCCCAGCATTTT. It encodes CASSILQGNQPQHF.